A selection of T cell receptor beta chains follows, all from one sample in a study of blood T cells in healthy people across ages. TCRdb called the 5' RACE reads again in MiXCR, with one record for every CDR3 protein. The sample has 1.2 million to 1.5 million distinct CDR3 sequences, approximately 40% seen once; the top ten hold less than 8%. The sequenced sample was blood. Every receptor here comes from a woman under 30 in good health. The CDR3 runs from the conserved cysteine through the conserved F or W. Fields, in order: CDR3 protein, CDR3 DNA, clone size, D gene, V gene, J gene. The D gene is left open where the match is weak. Where a row states a size, it is once, few, many or the class of an expanded clone; other rows omit it.

CASSESRREPSYNEQFF	TGTGCCAGCAGTGAAAGTAGGCGGGAGCCCTCCTACAATGAGCAGTTCTTC	NA	TRBD2	TRBV6-4	TRBJ2-1
CAGRTDTYNEQFF	TGTGCCGGCCGGACGGATACCTACAATGAGCAGTTCTTC	few	NA	TRBV10-3	TRBJ2-1
CASSPEGHASYEQYF	TGTGCCAGCTCACCAGAGGGACACGCGTCCTACGAGCAGTACTTC	few	NA	TRBV18	TRBJ2-7
CSARDRGAHNYGYTF	TGCAGTGCCCGGGACAGGGGTGCGCATAACTATGGCTACACCTTC	NA	TRBD1	TRBV20-1	TRBJ1-2
CSARDDYRETQYF	TGCAGTGCTAGAGACGACTACCGGGAGACCCAGTACTTC	few	NA	TRBV20-1	TRBJ2-5
CASSFYICSAPRTSVAYEQYF	NA	NA	NA	TRBV13	TRBJ2-7
CASASGGELFF	TGTGCTAGTGCTTCTGGCGGGGAGCTGTTTTTT	NA	NA	TRBV12-5	TRBJ2-2
CASSLDAGSTDTQYF	TGTGCCAGCAGCTTAGATGCGGGAAGCACAGATACGCAGTATTTT	NA	NA	TRBV7-2	TRBJ2-3
CASSGDGYYGYTF	TGTGCCAGCAGTGGAGACGGGTACTATGGCTACACCTTC	NA	NA	TRBV2	TRBJ1-2
CASSQDLGNEQYF	TGTGCCAGCAGCCAAGATCTGGGTAACGAGCAGTACTTC	NA	NA	TRBV4-2	TRBJ2-7
CASSDYRETQYF	TGTGCCAGCAGTGATTACCGGGAGACCCAGTACTTC	many	NA	TRBV28	TRBJ2-5
CSARDLAAYNEQYF	TGCAGTGCTAGAGATCTAGCGGCCTACAATGAGCAGTACTTC	NA	TRBD2	TRBV20-1	TRBJ2-7
CASPAGLLYEQYF	TGTGCCAGCCCAGCGGGACTTTTATACGAGCAGTACTTC	NA	TRBD2	TRBV6-5	TRBJ2-7
CATSRGVQPQHF	TGTGCCACCAGCAGAGGGGTCCAGCCCCAGCATTTT	NA	NA	TRBV15	TRBJ1-5
CASSLDGVGTAEAFF	TGTGCCAGCAGCTTAGATGGGGTTGGGACAGCTGAAGCTTTCTTT	few	TRBD1	TRBV7-9	TRBJ1-1
CSARALGGVWNEQFF	TGCAGTGCTAGGGCACTTGGGGGGGTGTGGAATGAGCAGTTCTTC	once	TRBD2	TRBV20-1	TRBJ2-1
CASSLYTYEQYF	TGTGCCAGCAGTTTATATACCTACGAGCAGTACTTC	NA	NA	TRBV12-3/TRBV12-4	TRBJ2-7
CASSQGLTAGVSNQPQHF	TGCGCCAGCAGCCAAGGCCTGACAGCTGGTGTCAGCAATCAGCCCCAGCATTTT	many	NA	TRBV4-1	TRBJ1-5